Here is one T cell receptor (beta chain) with its context. Its antigen is still unknown. This entry belongs to a study of T-cell reconstitution after alpha-beta-depleted transplantation in children. Findings and caveats of the study: Several hundred expanded graft clones reportedly were the source of alpha-beta T cells about two months after transplant.

The CDR3 contains 14 residues. Per the germline V gene, CDR1 is SGHDT and CDR2 is YYEEEE. V dropped 0 bases and J dropped 3 bases, with 10 bases sitting between them. Molecular barcoding with unique molecular identifiers was used for the TCRbeta library. TCRdb reanalysed the PCR reads using MiXCR and keeps one entry per CDR3 protein. There are 330,000 or so distinct CDR3 sequences in the sample; 10% occur only once, and 7.5% lies in the top ten. Specimen: PBMCs, collected before TCRalphabeta/CD19-depleted stem cell transplant. The clonotype comes from a boy less than two years old with acute myeloid leukemia, due to receive a stem cell transplant. This sequence joins TRBV5-6 and TRBJ2-7, with D perhaps TRBD2 (6 bases). The CDR3 DNA follows: TGTGCCAGCAGCTTGGATGGAGGGAACTACGAGCAGTACTTC. Its protein product is CASSLDGGNYEQYF.